A single sample gave rise to the 2 T cell receptor beta chains below, sequenced in a study of blood T cell repertoires in COVID-19. Sequencing used immunoSEQ multiplex PCR; TCRdb keeps in-frame clones, though not all of them. There are a few hundred thousand clones in the sample; 89% occur only once, and around 2.8% lies in the top ten. Material for sequencing was peripheral blood. The receptors here all came from a woman aged 25 to 39 with COVID-19, enrolled during active disease.

This sequence joins TRBV9 and TRBJ1-2, with TRBD1 identical over 7 bases. Germline V CDR1 and CDR2: SGDLS, YYNGEE. The J segment lost 5 bases and the V segment lost 4 bases, leaving 17 bases of the junction unmatched. CDR3 length: 17 residues. The CDR3 DNA sequence: TGTGCCAGCAGCCACCCTTCCCTACCGGGACAGAAGTATGGCTACACCTTC. Translation: CASSHPSLPGQKYGYTF.

This rearrangement joins TRBV10-1 to TRBJ1-1; 9 nucleotides line up with TRBD1. The CDR3 length is 16 residues. Germline V gives CDR1 WNHNN, CDR2 SYGVQD (reference sequence). J lost 4 bases, V lost 7 bases, and 13 bases had no gene match. Written as DNA, the CDR3 is TGCGCCAGCAAACCAGGACCCGGGACAGGGTCCACTGAAGCTTTCTTT. Its protein is CASKPGPGTGSTEAFF.